A single sample gave rise to the 22 T cell receptor beta chains below, sequenced in a study of control samples from healthy donors and cancer patients. TCRdb's copy holds only in-frame clones and misses some; the assay was immunoSEQ multiplex PCR. The repertoire holds around 140,000 clones, around 90% seen once, with around 2.3% in the top ten. The sequencing sample was made of blood. The source of these receptors is a man aged 40-50 years in good health.

The chain is built from TRBV7-9 and TRBJ1-1; D not certain. V was cut by 5 bases and J by 3 bases, with 7 bases left in between. The germline V gene has CDR1 SEHNR and CDR2 FQNEAQ (reference sequence). The CDR3 contains 12 residues. The CDR3 loop reads CASSMGYTEAFF. The CDR3, as DNA: TGTGCCAGCAGCATGGGGTACACTGAAGCTTTCTTT.

The chain is built from TRBV30 and TRBJ2-2; the D gene is possibly TRBD2 (5 bases). V dropped 2 bases and J dropped 5 bases, with 9 bases sitting between them. Germline CDR1 reads GTSNPN; CDR2 reads SVGIG (reference sequence). The CDR3 has 13 amino acids. This chain's CDR3 is CAWSQRETGELFF. The CDR3 bases are TGTGCCTGGAGTCAGAGGGAGACCGGGGAGCTGTTTTTT.

The gene calls are TRBV11-3 and TRBJ1-2; TRBD1 matches at 7 bases. From germline, CDR1 is SGHNT and CDR2 YENEEA. V was pared by 7 bases and J by 3 bases, with 8 bases of the junction left unmatched. The CDR3 contains 14 residues. In DNA form, the CDR3 reads TGTGCCAGCACCACTCAGGGGGTGGACTATGGCTACACCTTC. Translated: CASTTQGVDYGYTF.

The chain recombines TRBV10-2 with TRBJ1-2; weak D call: TRBD1 (5 bases). This CDR3 spans 13 amino acids. The germline gives CDR1 WSHSY, CDR2 SAAADI. Trimming removed 7 bases at V and 2 bases at J, with 11 bases between. The CDR3 sequence is CASMGRYNYGYTF. CDR3 nucleotide sequence: TGCGCCAGCATGGGGCGCTACAACTATGGCTACACCTTC.

The chain employs TRBV11-2 and TRBJ1-5, with a weak D call TRBD1 (6 bases). The CDR3 spans 14 residues. Germline V gene sequence: CDR1 SGHAT, CDR2 FQNNGV. V shed 5 bases and J shed 5 bases, with 13 bases lying between them. CDR3 nucleotides: TGTGCCAGCAGCCCAGCGGGGGCCTATCAGCCCCAGCATTTT. This codes for CASSPAGAYQPQHF.

The J gene is TRBJ1-4, the V gene TRBV6-5; D remains unclear. The ends were cut back, 8 bases at V and 2 bases at J, with 6 bases in the middle. The CDR3 runs to 12 residues. CDR1 is MNHEY and CDR2 is SVGAGI in the germline V gene. This CDR3 is CASGETNEKLFF. The CDR3, as DNA: TGTGCCAGCGGGGAGACTAATGAAAAACTGTTTTTT.

V gene TRBV27 combines with J gene TRBJ2-2; 8 positions agree with TRBD1. The CDR3 sequence is 15 residues long. Germline CDR1 MNHEY, CDR2 SMNVEV (reference sequence). V gave up 5 bases and J gave up 7 bases; unmatched junction bases: 9. The CDR3 nucleotides read TGTGCCAGCAGTATCGCAGGGGGCGCGATCGGGGAGCTGTTTTTT. This translates into CASSIAGGAIGELFF.

The rearrangement links TRBV15 to TRBJ1-5; 10 positions agree with TRBD1. J lost 4 bases, V lost 3 bases, and 3 bases had no gene match. This CDR3 is built from 15 residues. Looked up from germline, CDR1 is LNHNV and CDR2 is YYDKDF (reference sequence). The CDR3 region is CATSRDRGENQPQHF. The CDR3 DNA reads TGTGCCACCAGCAGGGACAGGGGGGAAAATCAGCCCCAGCATTTT.

V and J are TRBV6-5 and TRBJ1-2, with a tentative D call TRBD1 (5 bases). CDR3 length: 14 amino acids. Germline V CDR1 and CDR2: MNHEY, SVGAGI. V lost 7 bases, J lost 4 bases, and 16 bases lay in between. In DNA form, the CDR3 reads TGTGCCAGCACCAGGGTGTCGGAACCCTATGGCTACACCTTC. Translating it yields CASTRVSEPYGYTF.

The chain recombines TRBV5-8 with TRBJ2-3; D is possibly TRBD2 (6 bases). The germline gives CDR1 SGHTS, CDR2 YDEGEE. The V and J ends lost 4 bases and 0 bases respectively, with 12 bases between them. The CDR3 is 15 residues long. CDR3: CASSPGGASTDTQYF. In DNA, the CDR3 is TGTGCCAGCAGCCCCGGGGGAGCGAGCACAGATACGCAGTATTTT.

This clone was seen once. J is TRBJ2-3 and V is TRBV19; 7 bases are a match to TRBD1. This CDR3 is built from 15 residues. With 2 bases clipped from V and 4 bases from J, the junction kept 6 bases outside the gene matches. In germline, CDR1 is LNHDA, CDR2 SQIVND (reference sequence). The CDR3 coding sequence is TGTGCCAGTAGTATAAGTGTTCAGGGGGCAGATACGCAGTATTTT. It is translated as CASSISVQGADTQYF.

The J gene is TRBJ2-7, the V gene TRBV11-2; TRBD1 aligns across 9 bases. Germline V gene lookup returns CDR1 SGHAT and CDR2 FQNNGV. V was pared by 4 bases and J by 1 base, with 5 bases of the junction left unmatched. There are 15 residues in the CDR3. This CDR3 reads CASSWGQGESYEQYF. For the CDR3, the DNA is TGTGCCAGCAGCTGGGGACAGGGAGAATCCTACGAGCAGTACTTC.

This chain links TRBV5-5 with TRBJ2-3, with 7 bases matching TRBD2. CDR3 length equals 15 residues. The V gene's germline CDR1 is SGHKS and CDR2 YYEKEE (reference sequence). Trimming took 3 bases from V and 5 from J; bases not matched to a gene: 9. CDR3 nucleotide sequence: TGTGCCAGCAGCTCCTCGCCGGGGGGTAGAGATACGCAGTATTTT. Its translation is CASSSSPGGRDTQYF.

The chain is built from TRBV7-6 and TRBJ1-5, with D tentatively TRBD1 (5 bases). Germline values: CDR1 SGHVS, CDR2 FNYEAQ. The CDR3 is made up of 15 amino acids. The V and J ends lost 6 bases and 5 bases respectively, with 17 bases between them. The CDR3 DNA follows: TGTGCCAGCAGTGAACAGGCGGGGGTCGATCAGCCCCAGCATTTT. It encodes CASSEQAGVDQPQHF.

This clone was recorded once. This chain uses TRBV4-1 with TRBJ2-7; 8 bases are shared with TRBD1. The germline CDR1 and CDR2 sequences are MGHRA and YSYEKL. The CDR3 sequence is 16 residues long. V was clipped by 2 bases and J by 9 bases; unmatched bases: 15. As DNA, the CDR3 is TGCGCCAGCAGCCAAATCCCCGGACAGGGACCTACGGGGCAGTACTTC. It is translated as CASSQIPGQGPTGQYF.

The rearrangement links TRBV4-1 to TRBJ1-2, with D possibly being TRBD1 (6 bases). V was clipped by 3 bases and J by 1 base, with 12 bases between them. CDR1 is MGHRA and CDR2 is YSYEKL in the germline V gene. This CDR3 comprises 15 residues. CDR3 sequence (DNA): TGCGCCAGCAGCCAGCGGGACACTATTAACTATGGCTACACCTTC. Its translation is CASSQRDTINYGYTF.

The V call is TRBV24-1, the J call TRBJ1-5; no clear D. CDR3 length: 14 amino acids. Trimming shortened V by 3 bases and J by 2 bases, and 7 bases separated the two germline ends. CDR1 is KGHDR, CDR2 SFDVKD, per germline. The CDR3 region is CATSDNGRNQPQHF. The DNA for the CDR3 is TGTGCCACCAGTGATAACGGACGCAATCAGCCCCAGCATTTT.

V is TRBV7-8 and J is TRBJ2-2; tentative D call: TRBD1 (6 bases). Per germline, CDR1 SGHVS and CDR2 FQNEAQ. The V end was cut by 2 bases, the J end by 7 bases, with 26 bases between. The CDR3 sequence is 19 residues long. CDR3 coding DNA: TGTGCCAGCAGCTTATTTCCCCCGGCAGGGGCCGTCCCCGGCGGGGAGCTGTTTTTT. It encodes CASSLFPPAGAVPGGELFF.

The rearrangement links TRBV28 to TRBJ2-7, with D possibly TRBD2 on 7 matching bases. The CDR3 sequence is 14 residues long. In germline, CDR1 is MDHEN, CDR2 SYDVKM. The V end was cut by 3 bases, the J end by 3 bases, with 12 bases between. CDR3 protein: CASSFQGTNYEQYF. The CDR3 coding sequence is TGTGCCAGCAGTTTCCAGGGGACTAACTACGAGCAGTACTTC.

This chain uses TRBV24-1 with TRBJ2-1; TRBD1 agrees at 8 bases. The CDR3 covers 14 residues. Losses at the gene ends were 4 bases for V and 9 bases for J; bases not matched to a gene: 7. Germline V CDR1 and CDR2: KGHDR, SFDVKD. CDR3 amino acids: CATSDLNTGGEQFF. DNA of the CDR3: TGTGCCACCAGTGACCTCAATACAGGGGGTGAGCAGTTCTTC.

This clone showed up just once. V usage is TRBV18 and J usage is TRBJ2-7; D ambiguous. This CDR3 spans 12 amino acids. Trimming removed 2 bases from V and 4 bases from J, with 6 bases in between. The germline V gene has CDR1 KGHSH and CDR2 LQKENI. The CDR3 nucleotides read TGTGCCAGCTCACCAAGGACGTACGAGCAGTACTTC. Its translation: CASSPRTYEQYF.

The genes are TRBV5-1 and TRBJ1-2; 7 bases line up with TRBD1. CDR3 length equals 14 residues. Looked up from germline, CDR1 is SGHRS and CDR2 is YFSETQ. Losses at the gene ends were 3 bases for V and 4 bases for J; bases not matched to a gene: 6. The CDR3, as DNA: TGCGCCAGCAGCTACCGACAGGGCTCCTATGGCTACACCTTC. It yields the protein CASSYRQGSYGYTF.